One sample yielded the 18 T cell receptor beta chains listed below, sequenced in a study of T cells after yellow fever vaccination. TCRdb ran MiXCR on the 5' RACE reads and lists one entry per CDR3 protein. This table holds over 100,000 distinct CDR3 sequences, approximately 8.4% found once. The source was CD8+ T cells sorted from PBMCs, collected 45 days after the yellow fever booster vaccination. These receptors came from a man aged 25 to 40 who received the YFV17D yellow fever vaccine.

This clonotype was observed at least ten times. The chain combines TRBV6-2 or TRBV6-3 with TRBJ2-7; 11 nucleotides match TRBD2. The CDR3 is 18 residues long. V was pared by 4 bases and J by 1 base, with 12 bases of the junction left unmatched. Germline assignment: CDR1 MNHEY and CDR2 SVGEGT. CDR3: CASSLLASGRRSSYEQYF. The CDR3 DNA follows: TGTGCCAGCAGTTTGTTGGCTAGCGGGAGGCGGTCGTCCTACGAGCAGTACTTC.

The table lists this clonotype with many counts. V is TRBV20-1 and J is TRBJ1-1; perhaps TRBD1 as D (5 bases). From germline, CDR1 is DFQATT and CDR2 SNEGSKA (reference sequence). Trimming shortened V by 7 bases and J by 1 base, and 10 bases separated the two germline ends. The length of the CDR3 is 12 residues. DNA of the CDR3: TGCAGTGATTTGACAGAGAACACTGAAGCTTTCTTT. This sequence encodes CSDLTENTEAFF.

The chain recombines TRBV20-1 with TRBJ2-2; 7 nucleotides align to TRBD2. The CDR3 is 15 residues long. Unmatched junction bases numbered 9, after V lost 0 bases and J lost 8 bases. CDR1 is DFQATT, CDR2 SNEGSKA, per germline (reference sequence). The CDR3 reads CSARDFRLASGELFF. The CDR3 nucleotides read TGCAGTGCTAGAGATTTCAGACTAGCCTCGGGGGAGCTGTTTTTT.

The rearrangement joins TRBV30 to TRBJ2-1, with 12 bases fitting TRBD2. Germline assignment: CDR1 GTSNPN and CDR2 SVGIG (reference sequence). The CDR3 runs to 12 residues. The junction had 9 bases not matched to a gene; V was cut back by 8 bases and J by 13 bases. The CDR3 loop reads CASSLAGGLQFF. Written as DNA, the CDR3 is TGTGCCAGCTCACTAGCGGGAGGACTTCAGTTCTTC.

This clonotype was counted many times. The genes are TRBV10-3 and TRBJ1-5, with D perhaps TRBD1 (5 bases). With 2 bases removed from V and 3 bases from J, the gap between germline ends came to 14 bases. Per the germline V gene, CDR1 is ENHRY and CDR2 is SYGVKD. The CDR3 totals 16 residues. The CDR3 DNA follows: TGTGCCATCAGTGAGAATGTGGGGCGAGACAATCAGCCCCAGCATTTT. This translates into CAISENVGRDNQPQHF.

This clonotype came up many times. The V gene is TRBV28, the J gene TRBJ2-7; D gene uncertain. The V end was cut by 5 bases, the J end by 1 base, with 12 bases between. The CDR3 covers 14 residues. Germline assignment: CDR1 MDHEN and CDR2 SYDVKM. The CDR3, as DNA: TGTGCCAGCAGTCCGACGGCCCTTTCCTACGAGCAGTACTTC. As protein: CASSPTALSYEQYF.

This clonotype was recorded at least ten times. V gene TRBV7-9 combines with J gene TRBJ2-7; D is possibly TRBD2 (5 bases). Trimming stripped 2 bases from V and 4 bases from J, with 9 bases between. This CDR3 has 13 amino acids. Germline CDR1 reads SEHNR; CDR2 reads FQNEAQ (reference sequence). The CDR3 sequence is CASSLLAGYEQYF. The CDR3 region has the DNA TGTGCCAGCAGCTTACTAGCTGGGTACGAGCAGTACTTC.

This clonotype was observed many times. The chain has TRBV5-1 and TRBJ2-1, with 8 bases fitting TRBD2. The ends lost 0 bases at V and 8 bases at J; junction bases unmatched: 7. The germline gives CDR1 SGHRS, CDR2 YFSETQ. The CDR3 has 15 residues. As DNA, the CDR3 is TGCGCCAGCAGCTTGGTTCTAGTCGGGAGGGATGAGCAGTTCTTC. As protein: CASSLVLVGRDEQFF. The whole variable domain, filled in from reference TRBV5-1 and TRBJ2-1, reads KAGVTQTPRYLIKTRGQQVTLSCSPISGHRSVSWYQQTPGQGLQFLFEYFSETQRNKGNFPGRFSGRQFSNSRSEMNVSTLELGDSALYLCASSLVLVGRDEQFFGPGTRLTVL.

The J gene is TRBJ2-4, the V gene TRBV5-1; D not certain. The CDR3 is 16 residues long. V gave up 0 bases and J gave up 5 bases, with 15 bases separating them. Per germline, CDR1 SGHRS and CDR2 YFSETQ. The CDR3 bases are TGCGCCAGCAGCTTGGAGCAGTCTTCTTTGCAAAACATTCAGTACTTC. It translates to CASSLEQSSLQNIQYF.

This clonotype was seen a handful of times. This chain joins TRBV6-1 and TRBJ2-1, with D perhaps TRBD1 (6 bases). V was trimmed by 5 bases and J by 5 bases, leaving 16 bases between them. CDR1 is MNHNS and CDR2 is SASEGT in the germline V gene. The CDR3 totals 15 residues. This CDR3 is CASSPFWGRDNEQFF. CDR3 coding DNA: TGTGCCAGCAGTCCCTTCTGGGGGCGCGACAATGAGCAGTTCTTC.

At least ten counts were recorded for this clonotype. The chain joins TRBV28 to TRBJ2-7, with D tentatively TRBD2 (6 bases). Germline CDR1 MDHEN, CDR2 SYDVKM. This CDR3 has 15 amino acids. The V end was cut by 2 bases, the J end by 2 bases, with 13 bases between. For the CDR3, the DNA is TGTGCCAGCAGTTTAGCTAGCGACTTAACCTACGAGCAGTACTTC. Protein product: CASSLASDLTYEQYF. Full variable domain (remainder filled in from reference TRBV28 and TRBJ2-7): DVKVTQSSRYLVKRTGEKVFLECVQDMDHENMFWYRQDPGLGLRLIYFSYDVKMKEKGDIPEGYSVSREKKERFSLILESASTNQTSMYLCASSLASDLTYEQYFGPGTRLTVT.

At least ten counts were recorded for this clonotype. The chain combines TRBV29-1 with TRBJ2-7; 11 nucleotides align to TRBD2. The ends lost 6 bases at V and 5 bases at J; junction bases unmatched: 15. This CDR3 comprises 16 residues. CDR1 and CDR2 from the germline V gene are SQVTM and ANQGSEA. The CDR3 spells CSVEDGTSGRFNEQYF. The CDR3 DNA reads TGCAGCGTGGAGGATGGGACTAGCGGAAGATTTAACGAGCAGTACTTC.

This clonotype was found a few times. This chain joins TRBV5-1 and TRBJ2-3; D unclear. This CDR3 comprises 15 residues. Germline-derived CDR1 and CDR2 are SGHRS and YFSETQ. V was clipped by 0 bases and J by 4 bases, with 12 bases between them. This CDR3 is CASSLATGIADTQYF. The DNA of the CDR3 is TGCGCCAGCAGCTTGGCAACTGGAATAGCAGATACGCAGTATTTT.

The CDR3: CSVEVAISYEQYF. CDR3 DNA sequence: TGCAGCGTTGAAGTGGCGATCTCCTACGAGCAGTACTTC. The chain employs TRBV29-1 and TRBJ2-7; D ambiguous. Per the germline V gene, CDR1 is SQVTM and CDR2 is ANQGSEA. The CDR3 covers 13 residues. V dropped 1 base and J dropped 0 bases, with 7 bases sitting between them.

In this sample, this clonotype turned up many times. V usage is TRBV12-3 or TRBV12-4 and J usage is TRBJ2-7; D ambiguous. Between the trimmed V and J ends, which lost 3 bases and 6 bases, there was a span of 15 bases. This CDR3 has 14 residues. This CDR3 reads CASSLWDLGSEQYF. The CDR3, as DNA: TGTGCCAGCAGTTTGTGGGATCTTGGCAGCGAGCAGTACTTC.

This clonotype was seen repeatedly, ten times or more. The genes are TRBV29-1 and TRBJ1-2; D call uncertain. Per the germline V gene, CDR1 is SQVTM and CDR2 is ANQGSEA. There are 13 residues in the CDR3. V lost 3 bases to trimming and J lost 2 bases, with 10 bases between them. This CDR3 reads CSVDGKRNYGYTF. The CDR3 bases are TGCAGCGTTGACGGCAAAAGAAACTATGGCTACACCTTC.

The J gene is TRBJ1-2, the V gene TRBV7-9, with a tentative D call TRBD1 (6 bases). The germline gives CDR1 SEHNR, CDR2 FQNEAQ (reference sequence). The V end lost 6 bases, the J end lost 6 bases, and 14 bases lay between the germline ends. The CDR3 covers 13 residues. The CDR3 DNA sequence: TGTGCCAGCAGTAGAGTGAAGGGGGATGGCTACACCTTC. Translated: CASSRVKGDGYTF.

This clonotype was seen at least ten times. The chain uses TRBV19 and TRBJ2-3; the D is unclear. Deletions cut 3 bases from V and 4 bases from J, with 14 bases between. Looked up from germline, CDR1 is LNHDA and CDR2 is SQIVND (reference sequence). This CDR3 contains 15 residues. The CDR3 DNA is TGTGCCAGTAGTATTAGGACGTCCGAGGCAGATACGCAGTATTTT. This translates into CASSIRTSEADTQYF.